The subject of this entry is one T cell receptor (beta chain). What it recognizes is unknown. This CDR3 has 11 amino acids. V lost 5 bases, J lost 4 bases, and 6 bases lay in between. Germline CDR1 reads SQVTM; CDR2 reads ANQGSEA. The source of the sample is a study of vaccination and CD4 T cells after COVID-19. Study overall: Typically, post-vaccine samples were obtained a median about 70 days after dose two, within a range of 14 to 241.

Oncomine TCR Beta short-read sequencing was applied to DNA from cultured CD4+ T cells. TCRdb passed the PCR reads through MiXCR, listing each CDR3 protein once. The sample has roughly 20,000 distinct CDR3 sequences; less than 75% are singletons. Documented treatment: approximately 9-day PBMC culture with coronavirus spike peptide pools or control peptides (ViraFEST assay). J is TRBJ2-1 and V is TRBV29-1; D may be TRBD2 (6 bases). The receptor was isolated from a human donor who had recovered from COVID-19. Specimen: CD4+ T cells from blood, cultured in vitro. For the CDR3, the DNA is TGCAGCGTTCGGGAGTACAATGAGCAGTTCTTC. This codes for CSVREYNEQFF.